This note documents a single T cell receptor (beta chain) sequence. The CDR3 has 12 residues. CDR1 SGHTA and CDR2 FQGNSA come from the germline V gene. The germline V and J ends were trimmed by 5 bases and 6 bases, with 11 bases remaining between them. This entry comes from a study of blood T cell repertoires in COVID-19. Study-wide background: In each case, the material was cDNA or gDNA derived from T cells, B-cell-depleted T cells, or PBMCs.

The method was immunoSEQ multiplex PCR; TCRdb's version includes in-frame clones alone and lacks a portion of them. The data show some 120,000 clones, 70% to 85% seen once. The source of this sequence is a man between 65 and 80 years old with active or convalescent COVID-19. Sequencing was carried out using peripheral blood. This rearrangement joins TRBV7-2 to TRBJ2-7; D gene unclear. CDR3 residues: CASSPPFGEQYF. CDR3 nucleotides: TGTGCCAGCAGCCCACCTTTCGGCGAGCAGTACTTC.